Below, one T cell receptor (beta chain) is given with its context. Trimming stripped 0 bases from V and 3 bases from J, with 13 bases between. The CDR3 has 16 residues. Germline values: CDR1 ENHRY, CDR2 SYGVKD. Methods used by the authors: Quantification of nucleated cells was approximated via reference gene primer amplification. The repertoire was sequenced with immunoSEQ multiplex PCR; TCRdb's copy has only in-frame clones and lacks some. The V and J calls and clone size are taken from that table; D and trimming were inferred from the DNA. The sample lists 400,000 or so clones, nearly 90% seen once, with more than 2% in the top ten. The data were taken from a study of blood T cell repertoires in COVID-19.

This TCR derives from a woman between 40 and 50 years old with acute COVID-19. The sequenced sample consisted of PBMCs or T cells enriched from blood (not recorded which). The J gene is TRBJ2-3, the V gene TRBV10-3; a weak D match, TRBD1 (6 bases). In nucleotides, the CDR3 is TGTGCCATCAGTGAGTCGCAGGTAGGGGGAACAGATACGCAGTATTTT. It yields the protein CAISESQVGGTDTQYF.